This TCR beta chain is drawn from a study of early T cells in non-severe SARS-CoV-2 infection. Looking at the study overall: Sequencing used unsorted whole-blood bulk RNA, so chains lack pairing. Study results and limitations: A preference for anti-spike CD8 responses marked VDJdb matching, which missed private and CD4 specificities.

To note about this clonotype: Antigen specificity is unknown.

Individual cDNA molecules were tagged with unique molecular identifiers, the study reported. Each CDR3 protein is one row after TCRdb ran MiXCR on the 5' RACE reads. The sample yields tens of thousands of distinct CDR3 sequences, more than 7% seen once. CDR1 SQVTM and CDR2 ANQGSEA come from the germline V gene. Trimming shortened V by 3 bases and J by 0 bases, and 9 bases separated the two germline ends. The CDR3 consists of 14 residues. The V gene is TRBV29-1, the J gene TRBJ1-3, with D possibly matching TRBD1 (6 bases). This sequence was found in an adult who was a healthcare worker with PCR-confirmed SARS-CoV-2 infection or an uninfected control (not recorded which). Sequenced material: whole blood. Written as DNA, the CDR3 is TGCAGCGTTGAGGGGACACACTCTGGAAACACCATATATTTT. Amino acids: CSVEGTHSGNTIYF.